A single sample is the source of the 2 T cell receptor beta chains below, sequenced in a study of shared clonotypes between healthy human individuals. Assay used: immunoSEQ multiplex PCR; TCRdb lists only in-frame clones, some missing. The sample includes roughly 550,000 clones, nearly 97% of them seen just once. Selected positively for CCR7 and CD45RO-negative, naive CD8 cells excluded terminally differentiated effector memory CD45RA+ cells. Sequenced input: naive CD8+ T cells sorted from blood. These receptors originate from a woman in her twenties or thirties in good health.

The table lists this clone with a few counts. This chain links TRBV10-3 with TRBJ1-1; D is unclear. V lost 7 bases and J 2 bases, leaving 8 bases between the germline ends. CDR3 size: 12 residues. The germline V gene encodes CDR1 ENHRY and CDR2 SYGVKD. Written as DNA, the CDR3 is TGTGCCATCATGCGGCCCAACACTGAAGCTTTCTTT. Amino acids: CAIMRPNTEAFF.

The chain uses TRBV5-1 and TRBJ1-1; no clear D gene. V was trimmed by 0 bases and J by 0 bases, leaving 12 bases between them. The germline CDR1 and CDR2 sequences are SGHRS and YFSETQ. This CDR3 is built from 16 residues. The CDR3 coding sequence is TGCGCCAGCAGCTTGGCCATAACGACCATGAACACTGAAGCTTTCTTT. Its protein is CASSLAITTMNTEAFF.